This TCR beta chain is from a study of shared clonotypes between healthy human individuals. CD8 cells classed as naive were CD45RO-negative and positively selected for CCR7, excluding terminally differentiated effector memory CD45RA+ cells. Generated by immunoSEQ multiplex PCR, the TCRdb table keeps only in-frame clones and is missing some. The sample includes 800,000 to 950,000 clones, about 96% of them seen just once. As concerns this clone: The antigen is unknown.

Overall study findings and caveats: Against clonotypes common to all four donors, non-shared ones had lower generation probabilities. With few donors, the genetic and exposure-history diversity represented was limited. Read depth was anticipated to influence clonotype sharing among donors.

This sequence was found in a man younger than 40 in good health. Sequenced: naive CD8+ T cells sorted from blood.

The CDR3 DNA is TGTGCCAGCAGCCCGAGTCCCCTACCCTCCCTGGGCTACAATGAGCAGTTCTTC. Translating it yields CASSPSPLPSLGYNEQFF. This rearrangement joins TRBV5-6 to TRBJ2-1, with D unclear. The germline V gene encodes CDR1 SGHDT and CDR2 YYEEEE. V was clipped by 4 bases and J by 3 bases, with 23 bases between them. The CDR3 consists of 18 residues.